These 10 T cell receptor beta chains were sequenced from one sample in a study of CD8+ T cells in alopecia areata. Extracted RNA was reverse transcribed into cDNA, the sequencing template. Assay used: immunoSEQ multiplex PCR; TCRdb lists only in-frame clones, some missing. Counted here are 150,000 or so clones, 85% to 90% occurring once; the ten biggest clones make up approximately 16%. Material: CD8+ T cells sorted from blood, obtained at week 0. The receptors come from a human donor with alopecia areata.

V gene TRBV10-3 combines with J gene TRBJ2-3, with 7 bases matching TRBD1. This CDR3 has 13 amino acids. Germline V gene data show CDR1 as ENHRY and CDR2 as SYGVKD. V trimming: 10 bases; J trimming: 4 bases; junction bases outside the gene matches: 8. The CDR3 here is CATEQGNPDTQYF. Written as DNA, the CDR3 is TGTGCCACCGAACAGGGGAACCCAGATACGCAGTATTTT.

J is TRBJ2-5 and V is TRBV7-2; possibly TRBD2 for D (6 bases). Trimming stripped 6 bases from V and 5 bases from J, with 16 bases between. The CDR3 totals 14 residues. Germline CDR1 and CDR2: SGHTA and FQGNSA. This CDR3 reads CASRRPGLGETQYF. The CDR3 bases are TGTGCCAGCAGGCGGCCGGGACTGGGTGAGACCCAGTACTTC.

The chain has TRBV13 and TRBJ1-6; no clear D. The CDR3 spans 15 residues. In germline, CDR1 is PRHDT, CDR2 FYEKMQ (reference sequence). V dropped 2 bases and J dropped 8 bases, with 13 bases sitting between them. This CDR3 is CASSLLGVGDSPLHF. CDR3 nucleotide sequence: TGTGCCAGCAGCTTACTTGGGGTTGGGGATTCACCCCTCCACTTT.

The gene calls are TRBV11-2 and TRBJ2-7; TRBD1 agrees at 10 bases. This CDR3 comprises 17 residues. The V and J ends lost 4 bases and 6 bases, in that order; junction bases with no gene match: 15. Germline CDR1 SGHAT, CDR2 FQNNGV. DNA for the CDR3: TGTGCCAGCAGCTCCTCCTTGGGGACAGGGGTAAAGGGCGAGCAGTACTTC. It translates to CASSSSLGTGVKGEQYF. Based on the CDR3 plus reference TRBV11-2 and TRBJ2-7, the full variable domain is EAGVAQSPRYKIIEKRQSVAFWCNPISGHATLYWYQQILGQGPKLLIQFQNNGVVDDSQLPKDRFSAERLKGVDSTLKIQPAKLEDSAVYLCASSSSLGTGVKGEQYFGPGTRLTVT.

This rearrangement joins TRBV5-6 to TRBJ1-2, with 8 bases matching TRBD1. V lost 3 bases and J lost 1; bases outside the gene matches: 2. Germline assignment: CDR1 SGHDT and CDR2 YYEEEE. The CDR3 sequence is 14 residues long. CDR3 loop: CASSWTGINYGYTF. The CDR3, as DNA: TGTGCCAGCAGCTGGACAGGGATTAACTATGGCTACACCTTC.

The count of this clone is one. The DNA for the CDR3 is TGTGCCATCAGTGAGTCGAAGTGTCTAGCGGGACTCACCTACAATGAGCAGTTCTTC. As protein: CAISESKCLAGLTYNEQFF. The chain has TRBV10-3 and TRBJ2-1; 9 bases are a match to TRBD2. Germline V CDR1 and CDR2: ENHRY, SYGVKD. J was trimmed by 2 bases and V by 0 bases; bases with no gene match: 11. The CDR3 is 19 residues long.

The genes are TRBV4-1 and TRBJ2-7, with TRBD1 identical over 10 bases. The CDR3 has 17 residues. CDR1 and CDR2 (germline): MGHRA, YSYEKL. V dropped 4 bases and J dropped 6; count of bases not matched to a gene: 15. The CDR3 DNA follows: TGCGCCAGCAGCCCTACCGAGGACGGGACAGGGGCGGTCGAGCAGTACTTC. It codes for CASSPTEDGTGAVEQYF.

V and J are TRBV15 and TRBJ2-7; no clear D gene. Per the germline V gene, CDR1 is LNHNV and CDR2 is YYDKDF (reference sequence). V was clipped by 0 bases and J by 0 bases, with 12 bases between them. This CDR3 region has 16 residues. The CDR3 sequence: CATSRDIATHSYEQYF. CDR3 nucleotide sequence: TGTGCCACCAGCAGAGATATCGCAACCCACTCCTACGAGCAGTACTTC.

V is TRBV30 and J is TRBJ2-1, with 7 bases lining up with TRBD2. J lost 1 base, V lost 2 bases, and 5 bases had no gene match. The CDR3 has 15 residues. Germline V gene sequence: CDR1 GTSNPN, CDR2 SVGIG (reference sequence). This CDR3 is CAWSNPGGSYNEQFF. The CDR3 coding sequence is TGTGCCTGGAGTAACCCGGGGGGTTCCTACAATGAGCAGTTCTTC. Together with reference TRBV30 and TRBJ2-1, the CDR3 gives the full variable domain: SQTIHQWPATLVQPVGSPLSLECTVEGTSNPNLYWYRQAAGRGLQLLFYSVGIGQISSEVPQNLSASRPQDRQFILSSKKLLLSDSGFYLCAWSNPGGSYNEQFFGPGTRLTVL.

The chain links TRBV19 to TRBJ2-7, with 10 nucleotides matching TRBD1. V gave up 5 bases and J gave up 3 bases; unmatched junction bases: 4. The CDR3 contains 14 residues. Germline V gene lookup returns CDR1 LNHDA and CDR2 SQIVND (reference sequence). The CDR3 here is CASSFGTGDYEQYF. CDR3 coding DNA: TGTGCCAGTAGTTTCGGGACAGGGGACTACGAGCAGTACTTC.